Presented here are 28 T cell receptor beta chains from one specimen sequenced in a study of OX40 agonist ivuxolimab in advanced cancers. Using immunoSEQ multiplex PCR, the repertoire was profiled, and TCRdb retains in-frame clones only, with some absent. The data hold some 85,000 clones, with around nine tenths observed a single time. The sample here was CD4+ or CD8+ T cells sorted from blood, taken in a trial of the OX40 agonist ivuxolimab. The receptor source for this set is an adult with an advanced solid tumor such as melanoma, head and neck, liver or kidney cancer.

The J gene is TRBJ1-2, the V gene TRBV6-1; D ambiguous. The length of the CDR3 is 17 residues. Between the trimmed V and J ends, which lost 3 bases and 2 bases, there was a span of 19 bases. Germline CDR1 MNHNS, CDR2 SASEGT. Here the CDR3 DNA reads TGTGCCAGCAGTGACCCCTACGCGGCCATAGGAAACTATGGCTACACCTTC. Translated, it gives CASSDPYAAIGNYGYTF.

The CDR3 spells CASSPWTGGGRTEAFF. For the CDR3, the DNA is TGTGCCAGCTCACCCTGGACAGGGGGGGGGAGGACTGAAGCTTTCTTT. The chain is built from TRBV18 and TRBJ1-1, with 10 positions matching TRBD1. Germline V gene sequence: CDR1 KGHSH, CDR2 LQKENI. The CDR3 has 16 residues. The V and J ends lost 3 bases and 5 bases, in that order; junction bases with no gene match: 9.

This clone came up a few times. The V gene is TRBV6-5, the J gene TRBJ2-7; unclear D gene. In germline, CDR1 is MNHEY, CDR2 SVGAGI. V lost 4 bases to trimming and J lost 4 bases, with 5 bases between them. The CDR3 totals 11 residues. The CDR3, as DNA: TGTGCCAGCAGTTCCGCATACGAGCAGTACTTC. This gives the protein CASSSAYEQYF.

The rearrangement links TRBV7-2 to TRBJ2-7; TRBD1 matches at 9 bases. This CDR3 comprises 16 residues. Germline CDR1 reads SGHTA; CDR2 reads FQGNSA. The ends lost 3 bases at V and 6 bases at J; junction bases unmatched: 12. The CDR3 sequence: CASSFGTGFSIREQYF. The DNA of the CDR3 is TGTGCCAGCAGCTTTGGGACAGGGTTTAGTATTCGCGAGCAGTACTTC.

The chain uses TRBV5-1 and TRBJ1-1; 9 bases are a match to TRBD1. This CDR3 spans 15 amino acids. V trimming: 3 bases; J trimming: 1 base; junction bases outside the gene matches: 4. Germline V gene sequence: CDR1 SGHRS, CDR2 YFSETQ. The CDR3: CASSSTGGGNTEAFF. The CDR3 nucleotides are TGCGCCAGCAGCTCCACAGGGGGCGGGAACACTGAAGCTTTCTTT.

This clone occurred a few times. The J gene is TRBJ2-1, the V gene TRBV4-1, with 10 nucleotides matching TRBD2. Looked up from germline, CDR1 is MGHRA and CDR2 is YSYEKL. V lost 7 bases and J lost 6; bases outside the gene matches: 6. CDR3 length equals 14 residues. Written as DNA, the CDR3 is TGCGCCAGCATGGTAGCGGGAGGAGGCAATGAGCAGTTCTTC. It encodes CASMVAGGGNEQFF.

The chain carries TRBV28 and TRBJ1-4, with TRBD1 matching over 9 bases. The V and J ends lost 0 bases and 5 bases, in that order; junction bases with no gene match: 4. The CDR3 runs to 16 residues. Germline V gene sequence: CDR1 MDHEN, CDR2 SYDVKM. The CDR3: CASSLWGQGLNEKLFF. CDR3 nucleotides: TGTGCCAGCAGTTTATGGGGACAGGGTTTAAATGAAAAACTGTTTTTT. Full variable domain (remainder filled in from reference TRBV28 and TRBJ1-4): DVKVTQSSRYLVKRTGEKVFLECVQDMDHENMFWYRQDPGLGLRLIYFSYDVKMKEKGDIPEGYSVSREKKERFSLILESASTNQTSMYLCASSLWGQGLNEKLFFGSGTQLSVL.

The DNA for the CDR3 is TGTGCCAGCAGCTGGACTAGCGGGAGGAACCATGAGCAGTTCTTC. It encodes CASSWTSGRNHEQFF. The chain is built from TRBV14 and TRBJ2-1, with 14 positions matching TRBD2. CDR1 and CDR2 from the germline V gene are SGHDN and FVKESK. The CDR3 contains 15 residues. Losses at the gene ends were 5 bases for V and 8 bases for J; bases not matched to a gene: 5. The full variable domain, its missing parts supplied by reference TRBV14 and TRBJ2-1, is EAGVTQFPSHSVIEKGQTVTLRCDPISGHDNLYWYRRVMGKEIKFLLHFVKESKQDESGMPNNRFLAERTGGTYSTLKVQPAELEDSGVYFCASSWTSGRNHEQFFGPGTRLTVL.

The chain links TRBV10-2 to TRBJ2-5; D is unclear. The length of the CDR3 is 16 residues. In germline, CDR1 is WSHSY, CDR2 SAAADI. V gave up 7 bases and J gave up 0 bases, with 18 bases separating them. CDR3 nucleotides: TGCGCCAGCATCGATTTACGGTCTGGGGACCAAGAGACCCAGTACTTC. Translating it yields CASIDLRSGDQETQYF.

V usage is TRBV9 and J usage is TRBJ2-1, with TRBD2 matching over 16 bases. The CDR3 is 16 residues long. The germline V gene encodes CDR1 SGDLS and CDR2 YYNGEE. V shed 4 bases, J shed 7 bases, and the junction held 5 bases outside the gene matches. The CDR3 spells CASSPGTSGRENEQFF. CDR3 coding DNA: TGTGCCAGCAGCCCAGGGACTAGCGGGAGGGAGAATGAGCAGTTCTTC. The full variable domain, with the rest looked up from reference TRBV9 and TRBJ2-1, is DSGVTQTPKHLITATGQRVTLRCSPRSGDLSVYWYQQSLDQGLQFLIQYYNGEERAKGNILERFSAQQFPDLHSELNLSSLELGDSALYFCASSPGTSGRENEQFFGPGTRLTVL.

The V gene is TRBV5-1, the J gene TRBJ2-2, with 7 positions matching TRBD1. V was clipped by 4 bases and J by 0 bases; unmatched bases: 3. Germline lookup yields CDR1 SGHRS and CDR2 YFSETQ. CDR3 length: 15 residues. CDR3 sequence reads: CASSKGQTNTGELFF. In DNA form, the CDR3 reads TGCGCCAGCAGCAAGGGACAGACGAACACCGGGGAGCTGTTTTTT.

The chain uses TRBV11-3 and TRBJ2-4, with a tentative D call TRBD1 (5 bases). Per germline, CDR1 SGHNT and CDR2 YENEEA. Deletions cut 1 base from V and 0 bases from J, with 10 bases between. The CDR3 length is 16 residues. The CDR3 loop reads CASSLGQSLAKNIQYF. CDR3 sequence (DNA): TGTGCCAGCAGCTTAGGACAGAGCTTAGCCAAAAACATTCAGTACTTC.

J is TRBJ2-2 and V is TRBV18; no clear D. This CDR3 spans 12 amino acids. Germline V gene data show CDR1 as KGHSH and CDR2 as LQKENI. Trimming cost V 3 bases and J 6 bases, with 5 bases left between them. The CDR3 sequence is CASSPQAGELFF. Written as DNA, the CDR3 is TGTGCCAGCTCACCCCAGGCCGGGGAGCTGTTTTTT.

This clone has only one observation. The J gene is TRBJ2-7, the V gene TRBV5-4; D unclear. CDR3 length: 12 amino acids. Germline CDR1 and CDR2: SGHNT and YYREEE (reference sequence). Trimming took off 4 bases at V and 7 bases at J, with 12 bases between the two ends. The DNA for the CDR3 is TGTGCCAGCAGCGTAGACTGGCGGGAGCAGTACTTC. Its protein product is CASSVDWREQYF.

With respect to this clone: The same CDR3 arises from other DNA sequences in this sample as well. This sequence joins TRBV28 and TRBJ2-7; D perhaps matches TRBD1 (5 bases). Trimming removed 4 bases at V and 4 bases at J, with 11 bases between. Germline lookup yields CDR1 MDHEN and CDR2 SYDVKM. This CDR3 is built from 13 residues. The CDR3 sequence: CASSSGQNYEQYF. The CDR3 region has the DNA TGTGCCAGCAGTTCAGGACAAAATTACGAGCAGTACTTC.

This CDR3 reads CASSEIAGGLTDTQYF. The CDR3 coding sequence is TGTGCCAGCAGTGAAATAGCGGGAGGACTTACAGATACGCAGTATTTT. The chain recombines TRBV28 with TRBJ2-3, with TRBD2 identical over 10 bases. V lost 5 bases to trimming and J lost 3 bases; unmatched junction nucleotides: 8. The germline V gene has CDR1 MDHEN and CDR2 SYDVKM. CDR3 length equals 16 residues.

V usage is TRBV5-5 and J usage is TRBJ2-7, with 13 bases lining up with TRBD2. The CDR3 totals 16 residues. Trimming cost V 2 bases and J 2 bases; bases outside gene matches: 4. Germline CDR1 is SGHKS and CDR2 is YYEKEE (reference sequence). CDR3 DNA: TGTGCCAGCAGCTTACGGACTAGCGGGAGTCCCTACGAGCAGTACTTC. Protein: CASSLRTSGSPYEQYF.

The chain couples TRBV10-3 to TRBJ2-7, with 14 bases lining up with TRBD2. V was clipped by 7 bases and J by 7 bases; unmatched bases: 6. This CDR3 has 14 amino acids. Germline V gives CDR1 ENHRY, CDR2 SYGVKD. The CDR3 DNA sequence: TGTGCCATCAATAGACTAGCGGGAGGGAGTGAGCAGTACTTC. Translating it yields CAINRLAGGSEQYF.

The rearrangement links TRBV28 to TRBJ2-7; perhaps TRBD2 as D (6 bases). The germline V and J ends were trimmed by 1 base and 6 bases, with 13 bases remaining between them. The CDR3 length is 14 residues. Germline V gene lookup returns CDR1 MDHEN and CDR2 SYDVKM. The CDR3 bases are TGTGCCAGCAGTTTATTAGGGACTTGGAGCGAGCAGTACTTC. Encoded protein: CASSLLGTWSEQYF.

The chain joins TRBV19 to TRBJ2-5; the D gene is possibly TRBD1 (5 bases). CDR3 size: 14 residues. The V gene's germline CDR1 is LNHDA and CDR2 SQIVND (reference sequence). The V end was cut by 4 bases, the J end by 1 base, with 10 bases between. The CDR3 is CASSTTALQETQYF. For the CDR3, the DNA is TGTGCCAGTAGTACGACAGCCCTCCAAGAGACCCAGTACTTC. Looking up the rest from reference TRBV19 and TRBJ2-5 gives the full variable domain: DGGITQSPKYLFRKEGQNVTLSCEQNLNHDAMYWYRQDPGQGLRLIYYSQIVNDFQKGDIAEGYSVSREKKESFPLTVTSAQKNPTAFYLCASSTTALQETQYFGPGTRLLVL.

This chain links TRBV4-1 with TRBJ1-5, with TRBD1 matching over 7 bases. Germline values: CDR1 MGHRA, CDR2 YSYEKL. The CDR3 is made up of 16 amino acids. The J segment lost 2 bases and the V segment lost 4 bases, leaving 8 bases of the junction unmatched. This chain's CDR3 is CASSPLGQGGNQPQHF. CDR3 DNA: TGCGCCAGCAGCCCCCTTGGGCAGGGGGGCAATCAGCCCCAGCATTTT.

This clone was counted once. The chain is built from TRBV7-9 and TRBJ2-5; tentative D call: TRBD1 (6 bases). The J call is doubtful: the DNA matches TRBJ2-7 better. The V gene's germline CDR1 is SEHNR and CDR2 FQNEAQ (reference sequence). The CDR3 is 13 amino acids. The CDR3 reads CASRKDSSYEQYF. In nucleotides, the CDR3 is TGTGCCAGCAGGAAGGACAGCTCCTACGAGCAGTACTTC.

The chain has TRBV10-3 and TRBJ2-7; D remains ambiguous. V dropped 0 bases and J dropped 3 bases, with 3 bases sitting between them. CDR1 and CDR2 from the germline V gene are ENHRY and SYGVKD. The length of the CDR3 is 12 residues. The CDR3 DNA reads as TGTGCCATCAGTGAGTCTGGCTACGAGCAGTACTTC. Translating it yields CAISESGYEQYF.

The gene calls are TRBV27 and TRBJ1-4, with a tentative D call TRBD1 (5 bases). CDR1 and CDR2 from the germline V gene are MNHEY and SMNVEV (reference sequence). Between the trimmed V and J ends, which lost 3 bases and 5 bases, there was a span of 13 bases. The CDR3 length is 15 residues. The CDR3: CASSFGWGDNEKLFF. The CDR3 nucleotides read TGTGCCAGCAGTTTCGGGTGGGGCGACAATGAAAAACTGTTTTTT.

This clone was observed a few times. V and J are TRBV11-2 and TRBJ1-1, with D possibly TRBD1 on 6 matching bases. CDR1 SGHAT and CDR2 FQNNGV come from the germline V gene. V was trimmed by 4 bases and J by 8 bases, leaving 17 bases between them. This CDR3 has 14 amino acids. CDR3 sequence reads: CASSSTTGAIEAFF. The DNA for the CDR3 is TGTGCCAGCAGCTCTACGACAGGAGCGATCGAAGCTTTCTTT.

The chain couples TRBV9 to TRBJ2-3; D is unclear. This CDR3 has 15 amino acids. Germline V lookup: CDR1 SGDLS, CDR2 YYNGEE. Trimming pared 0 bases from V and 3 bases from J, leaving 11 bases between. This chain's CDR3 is CASSVEVGRTDTQYF. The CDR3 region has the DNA TGTGCCAGCAGCGTAGAGGTGGGTAGGACAGATACGCAGTATTTT.

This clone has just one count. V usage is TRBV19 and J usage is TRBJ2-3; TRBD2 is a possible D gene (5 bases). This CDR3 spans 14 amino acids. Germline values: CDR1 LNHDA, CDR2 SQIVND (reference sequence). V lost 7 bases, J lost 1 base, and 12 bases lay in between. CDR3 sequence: CASTFGGRTDTQYF. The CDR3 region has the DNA TGTGCCAGTACCTTTGGCGGGCGCACAGATACGCAGTATTTT.

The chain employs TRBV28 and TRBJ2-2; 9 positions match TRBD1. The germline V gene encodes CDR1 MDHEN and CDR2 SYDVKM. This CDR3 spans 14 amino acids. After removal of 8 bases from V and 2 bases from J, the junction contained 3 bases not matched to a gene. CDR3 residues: CASWDRANTGELFF. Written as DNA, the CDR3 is TGTGCCAGCTGGGACAGGGCTAACACCGGGGAGCTGTTTTTT.